These T cell receptor beta chains were read from a single sample in a study of blood T cell repertoires in COVID-19. Profiled with immunoSEQ multiplex PCR; TCRdb holds only in-frame clones, not every one. The table has about 430,000 clones, around nine tenths seen once. The sample was PBMCs or T cells enriched from blood (not recorded which). The receptors come from a woman aged 18-29 years who had been exposed to COVID-19. CDR3s include the opening cysteine and the closing phenylalanine or tryptophan. Fields, in order: clone size, CDR3 length, V gene, J gene, D gene, CDR3 protein, CDR3 DNA. The D gene is left open where the match is weak. Clone size is given for some rows only: seen once, a few or many times, or a class if the clone is expanded.

>.|13|TRBV7-2|TRBJ2-2|.
CASSLQGYGELFF
TGTGCCAGCAGCTTACAGGGGTACGGGGAGCTGTTTTTT
>.|15|TRBV6-4|TRBJ2-3|.
CASSVGRGSTDTQYF
TGTGCCAGCAGTGTAGGCAGGGGTTCCACAGATACGCAGTATTTT
>.|12|TRBV30|TRBJ2-7|TRBD1
CARGQGSYEQYF
TGTGCCCGAGGACAGGGGTCCTACGAGCAGTACTTC
>.|16|TRBV9|TRBJ1-6|TRBD1
CASSVGSGGANSPLHF
TGTGCCAGCAGCGTGGGATCAGGGGGTGCAAATTCACCCCTCCACTTT
>.|13|TRBV28|TRBJ1-6|TRBD1
CASSSTGGSPLHF
TGTGCCAGCAGCTCTACAGGGGGTTCACCCCTCCACTTT
>once|14|TRBV5-6|TRBJ1-4|TRBD1
CASSDRGSAEKLFF
TGTGCCAGCAGCGACAGGGGTAGCGCTGAAAAACTGTTTTTT
>.|14|TRBV3-1/TRBV3-2|TRBJ2-2|.
CASSPLTNTGELFF
TGTGCCAGCAGCCCTTTAACAAACACCGGGGAGCTGTTTTTT
>.|13|TRBV6-5|TRBJ1-2|.
CASRQPTVHGYTF
TGTGCCAGCAGGCAGCCGACAGTTCATGGCTACACCTTC
>.|15|TRBV10-3|TRBJ2-1|TRBD2
CAICNLAGVDNEQFF
TGTGCCATCTGTAACCTAGCGGGAGTTGACAATGAGCAGTTCTTC
>.|17|TRBV25-1|TRBJ1-2|.
CASSEYGAGLQNYGYTF
TGTGCCAGCAGTGAATATGGGGCAGGGCTACAGAACTATGGCTACACCTTC
>.|16|TRBV28|TRBJ1-5|.
CASLYGGGSSNQPQHF
TGTGCCAGTCTTTATGGGGGGGGTTCGAGCAATCAGCCCCAGCATTTT
>.|19|TRBV18|TRBJ1-2|TRBD1
CASSPDRTGGVYRDYGYTF
TGTGCCAGCTCACCAGACCGGACAGGGGGAGTGTATCGCGACTATGGCTACACCTTC
>.|14|TRBV27|TRBJ2-1|TRBD2
CASTSLAGVGEQFF
TGTGCCAGCACATCACTAGCGGGAGTTGGTGAGCAGTTCTTC
>.|14|TRBV20-1|TRBJ2-7|TRBD1
CSASWTGGAYEQYF
TGCAGTGCTAGTTGGACAGGGGGTGCCTACGAGCAGTACTTC
>.|14|TRBV7-3|TRBJ2-2|TRBD1
CASSPTGGGGELFF
TGTGCCAGCAGCCCAACAGGGGGCGGCGGGGAGCTGTTTTTT
>.|15|TRBV10-3|TRBJ1-2|TRBD1
CANQARDRGHYGYTF
TGTGCCAATCAAGCCCGGGACAGGGGCCACTATGGCTACACCTTC
>.|16|TRBV10-2|TRBJ1-4|TRBD1
CASSDAQGATNEKLFF
TGCGCCAGCAGTGACGCGCAGGGGGCAACTAATGAAAAACTGTTTTTT
>once|17|TRBV14|TRBJ2-2|TRBD2
CASSYGLAGGPTGELFF
TGTGCCAGCAGTTACGGACTAGCGGGAGGGCCCACCGGGGAGCTGTTTTTT
>.|14|TRBV9|TRBJ2-5|TRBD1
CASSPQGYQETQYF
TGTGCCAGCAGCCCACAGGGGTACCAAGAGACCCAGTACTTC
>.|14|TRBV30|TRBJ2-7|.
CAWSVRLGVTEQYF
TGTGCCTGGAGTGTACGTCTAGGGGTAACCGAGCAGTACTTC
>.|14|TRBV3-1/TRBV3-2|TRBJ2-2|TRBD1
CASSRTGTTGELFF
TGTGCCAGCAGCCGGACAGGAACCACCGGGGAGCTGTTTTTT
>.|15|TRBV24-1|TRBJ2-3|.
CATSDFSGNTDTQYF
TGTGCCACCAGTGATTTCAGCGGAAACACAGATACGCAGTATTTT
>.|15|TRBV18|TRBJ1-1|TRBD1
CASSPPRTGGTEAFF
TGTGCCAGCTCACCACCCAGGACAGGAGGCACTGAAGCTTTCTTT
>once|12|TRBV12-3/TRBV12-4|TRBJ2-7|TRBD2
CASSWGGYEQYF
TGTGCCAGCTCCTGGGGGGGGTACGAGCAGTACTTC
>.|17|TRBV27|TRBJ1-6|TRBD1
CASSLKPPGQNNSPLHF
TGTGCCAGCAGTTTAAAGCCCCCGGGACAGAATAATTCACCCCTCCACTTT
>.|15|TRBV28|TRBJ2-6|.
CASSHQGGGANVLTF
TGTGCCAGCAGTCACCAGGGGGGAGGGGCCAACGTCCTGACTTTC
>.|14|TRBV3-1/TRBV3-2|TRBJ1-3|TRBD1
CASSRTGAGNTIYF
TGTGCCAGCAGCCGAACAGGGGCTGGAAACACCATATATTTT
>.|12|TRBV2|TRBJ2-3|.
CASRALGDTQYF
TGTGCCAGCAGAGCCCTAGGAGATACGCAGTATTTT
>.|13|TRBV7-2|TRBJ1-1|.
CASSLARNTEAFF
TGTGCCAGCAGCTTAGCTCGGAACACTGAAGCTTTCTTT
>.|12|TRBV6-5|TRBJ2-2|.
CASTKNTGELFF
TGTGCCAGTACAAAGAACACCGGGGAGCTGTTTTTT
>.|16|TRBV11-2|TRBJ2-2|TRBD2
CASSPRTSGITGELFF
TGTGCCAGCAGCCCTCGGACTAGCGGAATCACCGGGGAGCTGTTTTTT
>.|16|TRBV7-9|TRBJ1-6|TRBD1
CASSSNAGTGRSPLHF
TGTGCCAGCAGCTCAAATGCCGGGACAGGGCGATCACCCCTCCACTTT
>once|13|TRBV10-3|TRBJ1-2|.
CAISVSGGQGYTF
TGTGCCATCAGTGTTTCTGGGGGCCAAGGCTACACCTTC
>.|15|TRBV7-2|TRBJ2-1|TRBD2
CASSSWTSGIREQFF
TGTGCCAGCAGCTCTTGGACTAGCGGGATAAGGGAGCAGTTCTTC
>.|14|TRBV6-5|TRBJ2-7|TRBD1
CASSYGQGLYEQYF
TGTGCCAGCAGTTACGGACAGGGTCTCTACGAGCAGTACTTC
>few|12|TRBV2|TRBJ1-1|.
CASRQLNTEAFF
TGTGCCAGCAGACAATTGAACACTGAAGCTTTCTTT
>.|14|TRBV24-1|TRBJ2-7|.
CATSGVSSGNEQYF
TGTGCCACCAGTGGGGTGAGTTCGGGGAACGAGCAGTACTTC
>.|12|TRBV10-1|TRBJ2-3|.
CASSVDSDTQYF
TGCGCCAGCAGTGTGGACTCCGATACGCAGTATTTT
>.|16|TRBV27|TRBJ1-6|TRBD1
CASRLSGTGGRSPLHF
TGTGCCAGCCGTCTATCCGGGACAGGGGGCCGATCACCCCTCCACTTT
>once|15|TRBV6-5|TRBJ1-1|.
CASRPSGAQNTEAFF
TGTGCCAGCAGGCCTTCAGGGGCGCAAAACACTGAAGCTTTCTTT
>.|14|TRBV7-3|TRBJ1-1|.
CASSLIGGNTEAFF
TGTGCCAGCAGCTTAATAGGGGGGAACACTGAAGCTTTCTTT
>few|11|TRBV28|TRBJ2-7|.
CASRFRDEQYF
TGTGCCAGCAGGTTCAGGGACGAGCAGTACTTC